What follows is one T cell receptor beta chain and its context. This entry comes from a study of CD8 T cells in Susac syndrome. CDR1 and CDR2 from the germline V gene are DFQATT and SNEGSKA (reference sequence). This CDR3 is 8 amino acids long. Random hexamers were used to reverse transcribe the RNA input (about 0.5 to 1 ug). By means of immunoSEQ multiplex PCR, TCR beta CDR3 spanning 54 Vbeta and 13 Jbeta underwent amplification. One entry per CDR3 protein, called by TCRdb with MiXCR from the immunoSEQ multiplex PCR reads. The table has 130,000 to 150,000 distinct CDR3 sequences, about 93% seen once; the top ten hold 0.25% to 0.3%. The authors carried out high-throughput sequencing of TCR beta. They applied it to CD8+ and CD4+ T cells obtained from blood. The control group consisted of healthy donors matched for age and sex. Negative magnetic isolation gave CD8+ and CD4+ cells; FACS enriched CD8+ TEMRA.

The sequenced sample consisted of CD8+ T cells from PBMCs. J is TRBJ2-7 and V is TRBV20-1, with D perhaps TRBD1 or TRBD2 (5 bases each). This clonotype was obtained from a human donor in good health. The CDR3 DNA reads TGCAGGGTGGGACAGCAGTACTTC. Protein sequence: CRVGQQYF.